Presented here are 30 T cell receptor beta chains from one specimen sequenced in a study of shared clonotypes between healthy human individuals (dated by TCRdb to about 2020). Libraries were made using the immunoSEQ multiplex PCR assay. TCRdb stores this immuneACCESS table with in-frame sequences only. Part of the clones is absent; in the studies checked, under half of the shortfall reflects unresolved V genes, and no reason is known for the rest. This sample lists about 590,000 clones; roughly 95% were detected once. 0.085% to 0.11% of the sample lies in the top ten. For the CD8 naive samples, CD45RO-negative cells were positively selected for CCR7, yielding a CD45RA+CCR7+ population from which TemRA cells were excluded. Sequenced sample: naive CD8+ T cells sorted from blood. Explained via the paper, the cell subset or site label denotes: CD45RA+CCR7+. The receptors were gathered from a woman aged 25 to 39 in good health.

This chain links TRBV2 with TRBJ2-7; 7 bases are shared with TRBD1. This CDR3 has 16 amino acids. Per the germline V gene, CDR1 is SNHLY and CDR2 is FYNNEI. V lost 2 bases and J lost 1; bases outside the gene matches: 8. The CDR3: CASSETGWDSSYEQYF. The CDR3 region has the DNA TGTGCCAGCAGTGAAACTGGATGGGACAGTTCCTACGAGCAGTACTTC. Full variable domain (remainder filled in from reference TRBV2 and TRBJ2-7): EPEVTQTPSHQVTQMGQEVILRCVPISNHLYFYWYRQILGQKVEFLVSFYNNEISEKSEIFDDQFSVERPDGSNFTLKIRSTKLEDSAMYFCASSETGWDSSYEQYFGPGTRLTVT.

This sequence joins TRBV29-1 and TRBJ2-5, with a weak D call TRBD2 (6 bases). Germline lookup yields CDR1 SQVTM and CDR2 ANQGSEA. V was trimmed by 3 bases and J by 5 bases, leaving 22 bases between them. This CDR3 is 16 amino acids long. The CDR3: CSVESAVFGGVETQYF. The CDR3, as DNA: TGCAGCGTTGAGTCGGCGGTATTTGGAGGGGTCGAGACCCAGTACTTC.

V gene TRBV7-9 combines with J gene TRBJ2-1, with TRBD1 matching over 12 bases. V was pared by 6 bases and J by 7 bases, with 4 bases of the junction left unmatched. CDR3 length: 14 amino acids. CDR1 and CDR2 from the germline V gene are SEHNR and FQNEAQ (reference sequence). The CDR3, as DNA: TGTGCCAGCAGAAAGGGACAGGGGGCTAATGAGCAGTTCTTC. Amino acid sequence: CASRKGQGANEQFF.

The chain is built from TRBV5-1 and TRBJ2-3; 7 bases line up with TRBD1. The CDR3 has 13 residues. Per germline, CDR1 SGHRS and CDR2 YFSETQ. The junction had 5 bases not matched to a gene; V was cut back by 5 bases and J by 5 bases. Here the CDR3 DNA reads TGCGCCAGCAGAACAGGGGCAGGAGATACGCAGTATTTT. It specifies CASRTGAGDTQYF.

The CDR3 DNA reads TGTGCCAGCAGCGGGGACGGAGGAGAGACCCAGTACTTC. Protein sequence: CASSGDGGETQYF. The rearrangement joins TRBV27 to TRBJ2-5; perhaps D is TRBD1 or TRBD2 (5 bases each). V was trimmed by 6 bases and J by 4 bases, leaving 12 bases between them. The germline V gene encodes CDR1 MNHEY and CDR2 SMNVEV (reference sequence). CDR3 length: 13 amino acids.

This sequence joins TRBV7-9 and TRBJ2-1, with TRBD2 matching 9 bases. Unmatched junction bases numbered 5, after V lost 1 base and J lost 7 bases. This CDR3 comprises 15 residues. CDR1 is SEHNR and CDR2 is FQNEAQ in the germline V gene (reference sequence). For the CDR3, the DNA is TGTGCCAGCAGCTTAGGGAGTAGCGGGAGAAATGAGCAGTTCTTC. Translation: CASSLGSSGRNEQFF.

The V call is TRBV9, the J call TRBJ2-2; 8 bases agree with TRBD2. The germline gives CDR1 SGDLS, CDR2 YYNGEE. CDR3 length equals 15 residues. J was trimmed by 6 bases and V by 4 bases; bases with no gene match: 8. The CDR3 DNA reads as TGTGCCAGCAGCCCCAGCGGGAGCGGGTCCGGGGAGCTGTTTTTT. It translates to CASSPSGSGSGELFF.

The V gene is TRBV27, the J gene TRBJ2-3; D may be TRBD1 (6 bases). From germline, CDR1 is MNHEY and CDR2 SMNVEV (reference sequence). CDR3 length: 15 amino acids. Deletions cut 2 bases from V and 4 bases from J, with 13 bases between. CDR3: CASSLRQGWSDTQYF. CDR3 nucleotide sequence: TGTGCCAGCAGTTTAAGGCAGGGGTGGTCAGATACGCAGTATTTT.

A remark on this clone: Other DNA variants within this sample encode the same CDR3. The genes are TRBV27 and TRBJ2-3, with D unresolved. The CDR3 totals 12 residues. V lost 3 bases to trimming and J lost 2 bases, with 3 bases between them. Germline CDR1 MNHEY, CDR2 SMNVEV (reference sequence). CDR3 protein: CASSFHTDTQYF. The CDR3 nucleotides read TGTGCCAGCAGTTTCCACACAGATACGCAGTATTTT.

The chain has TRBV29-1 and TRBJ2-2; a weak D match, TRBD1 (5 bases). Germline V gene data show CDR1 as SQVTM and CDR2 as ANQGSEA. V was trimmed by 0 bases and J by 0 bases, leaving 8 bases between them. The CDR3 length is 15 residues. CDR3 residues: CSVEDLRANTGELFF. The CDR3 nucleotides are TGCAGCGTTGAAGATCTCAGGGCGAACACCGGGGAGCTGTTTTTT.

The chain has TRBV29-1 and TRBJ2-3, with 14 bases identical to TRBD2. CDR1 is SQVTM, CDR2 ANQGSEA, per germline. The CDR3 covers 16 residues. CDR3 residues: CSRGLAGAGSTDTQYF. The CDR3 coding sequence is TGCAGTAGGGGACTAGCGGGAGCAGGGAGCACAGATACGCAGTATTTT.

CDR3 in DNA: TGTGCCAGCAGTCCGAGACCTTCTAAGGCCTACGAGCAGTACTTC. It yields the protein CASSPRPSKAYEQYF. The chain couples TRBV28 to TRBJ2-5, with D hard to call. The assigned J gene may be wrong: the sequence end matches TRBJ2-7 better. This CDR3 is built from 15 residues. Germline V gene data show CDR1 as MDHEN and CDR2 as SYDVKM.

The V gene is TRBV2, the J gene TRBJ2-7; TRBD1 matches 10 bases. The ends lost 1 base at V and 1 base at J; junction bases unmatched: 10. The CDR3 has 18 residues. Germline CDR1 reads SNHLY; CDR2 reads FYNNEI. The CDR3 spells CASSEEGQGPIPSYEQYF. As DNA, the CDR3 is TGTGCCAGCAGTGAAGAGGGACAGGGGCCAATCCCATCCTACGAGCAGTACTTC.

The chain has TRBV13 and TRBJ2-3, with TRBD1 matching 8 bases. The junction had 9 bases not matched to a gene; V was cut back by 1 base and J by 0 bases. Germline values: CDR1 PRHDT, CDR2 FYEKMQ (reference sequence). The CDR3 loop spans 18 amino acids. The CDR3 spells CASSLALEQGASTDTQYF. The DNA for the CDR3 is TGTGCCAGCAGCTTAGCCCTAGAGCAGGGGGCAAGCACAGATACGCAGTATTTT.

This chain links TRBV5-1 with TRBJ2-3, with 7 nucleotides matching TRBD1. Germline trimming cut 5 bases from V and 10 bases from J; bases unmatched to any gene: 13. The CDR3 is made up of 14 amino acids. Germline V gene sequence: CDR1 SGHRS, CDR2 YFSETQ. The DNA for the CDR3 is TGCGCCAGCAGTTCAAACAGGGGCCTCTGGCCGCAGTATTTT. Translation gives CASSSNRGLWPQYF. Combining the CDR3 with reference TRBV5-1 and TRBJ2-3 gives the whole variable domain KAGVTQTPRYLIKTRGQQVTLSCSPISGHRSVSWYQQTPGQGLQFLFEYFSETQRNKGNFPGRFSGRQFSNSRSEMNVSTLELGDSALYLCASSSNRGLWPQYFGPGTRLTVL.

This clone showed up just once. Other DNA sequences within the sample encode an identical CDR3. The chain links TRBV11-2 to TRBJ1-4; D call uncertain. V was pared by 1 base and J by 0 bases, with 6 bases between. Germline V gene data show CDR1 as SGHAT and CDR2 as FQNNGV. The CDR3 consists of 15 residues. Here the CDR3 DNA reads TGTGCCAGCAGCTTAGGGGCGGCAACTAATGAAAAACTGTTTTTT. It specifies CASSLGAATNEKLFF.

The CDR3 DNA follows: TGTGCCAGCAGCTTAGGGGCTGGGACTAGCGGCTACGAGCAGTACTTC. Protein sequence: CASSLGAGTSGYEQYF. The chain joins TRBV13 to TRBJ2-7; 11 bases agree with TRBD2. The CDR3 covers 16 residues. Germline values: CDR1 PRHDT, CDR2 FYEKMQ (reference sequence). J lost 3 bases, V lost 0 bases, and 4 bases had no gene match.

The chain couples TRBV5-8 to TRBJ1-1, with a weak D call TRBD1 (6 bases). Germline lookup yields CDR1 SGHTS and CDR2 YDEGEE. Trimming stripped 2 bases from V and 7 bases from J, with 9 bases between. The CDR3 totals 12 residues. This CDR3 reads CASSFRDNEAFF. The CDR3 bases are TGTGCCAGCAGCTTTAGGGACAATGAAGCTTTCTTT.

This clone has just a few counts. J is TRBJ1-1 and V is TRBV27; D remains ambiguous. V gave up 5 bases and J gave up 0 bases, with 7 bases separating them. There are 13 residues in the CDR3. The germline V gene has CDR1 MNHEY and CDR2 SMNVEV (reference sequence). The CDR3 DNA sequence: TGTGCCAGCAGTATCTTCATGAACACTGAAGCTTTCTTT. It is translated as CASSIFMNTEAFF.

As to this clone: Different DNA sequences within this sample yield the same CDR3. The chain is built from TRBV28 and TRBJ2-7, with 8 bases fitting TRBD2. CDR1 is MDHEN and CDR2 is SYDVKM in the germline V gene. V was pared by 3 bases and J by 2 bases, with 3 bases of the junction left unmatched. The CDR3 contains 14 residues. CDR3 sequence (DNA): TGTGCCAGCAGTTTCGGGAGGGGTACCTACGAGCAGTACTTC. Its translation is CASSFGRGTYEQYF. Looking up the rest from reference TRBV28 and TRBJ2-7 gives the full variable domain: DVKVTQSSRYLVKRTGEKVFLECVQDMDHENMFWYRQDPGLGLRLIYFSYDVKMKEKGDIPEGYSVSREKKERFSLILESASTNQTSMYLCASSFGRGTYEQYFGPGTRLTVT.

As to this clone: The identical CDR3 is also encoded by other nucleotide sequences in the sample. The V and J genes are TRBV9 and TRBJ1-2; no clear D. The germline V and J ends were trimmed by 0 bases and 5 bases, with 11 bases remaining between them. This CDR3 region has 14 residues. Germline CDR1 SGDLS, CDR2 YYNGEE. CDR3 loop: CASSVGGNTYGYTF. CDR3 coding DNA: TGTGCCAGCAGCGTAGGAGGGAATACGTATGGCTACACCTTC.

The chain combines TRBV5-1 with TRBJ2-1; D is perhaps TRBD1 (6 bases). Germline-derived CDR1 and CDR2 are SGHRS and YFSETQ. CDR3 length: 17 amino acids. Trimming pared 3 bases from V and 4 bases from J, leaving 20 bases between. The CDR3 spells CASSSNSGTLKYNEQFF. CDR3 coding DNA: TGCGCCAGCAGCTCTAATTCCGGGACACTGAAATACAATGAGCAGTTCTTC.

This chain joins TRBV6-1 and TRBJ2-7; D is ambiguous. Trimming cost V 4 bases and J 3 bases, with 7 bases left between them. The germline V gene encodes CDR1 MNHNS and CDR2 SASEGT. The CDR3 runs 12 residues. For the CDR3, the DNA is TGTGCCAGCAGTGTTGGATACTACGAGCAGTACTTC. Its protein product is CASSVGYYEQYF.

The genes are TRBV29-1 and TRBJ2-5, with D perhaps matching TRBD1 (7 bases). Judging by the DNA end, TRBJ2-7 fits better; the J call may be wrong. CDR3 length equals 15 residues. Germline lookup yields CDR1 SQVTM and CDR2 ANQGSEA. Here the CDR3 reads CSVEAGGTDPYEQYF. The CDR3 DNA reads TGCAGCGTTGAAGCCGGAGGGACAGACCCCTACGAGCAGTACTTC.

The chain combines TRBV15 with TRBJ2-1; D gene ambiguous. The CDR3 extends over 13 amino acids. V lost 5 bases, J lost 5 bases, and 10 bases lay in between. CDR1 is LNHNV, CDR2 YYDKDF, per germline (reference sequence). The CDR3 loop is CATSARINNEQFF. The CDR3 bases are TGTGCCACCAGCGCCAGAATCAACAATGAGCAGTTCTTC.

The chain is built from TRBV2 and TRBJ2-2, with a possible D match to TRBD1 (5 bases). Trimming left V 4 bases short and J 1 base short, with 31 bases between. CDR1 SNHLY and CDR2 FYNNEI come from the germline V gene. The CDR3 consists of 22 residues. CDR3 protein: CASSGPYDQGGHGQRNTGELFF. CDR3 DNA: TGTGCCAGCAGTGGTCCCTACGATCAGGGTGGACACGGCCAACGGAACACCGGGGAGCTGTTTTTT.

V usage is TRBV10-3 and J usage is TRBJ1-1; 7 bases are shared with TRBD1. This CDR3 is 16 amino acids long. J lost 1 base, V lost 4 bases, and 9 bases had no gene match. Per the germline V gene, CDR1 is ENHRY and CDR2 is SYGVKD. The CDR3, as DNA: TGTGCCATCAGTGGAGGGGGGGGGACAGAGAACACTGAAGCTTTCTTT. Protein sequence: CAISGGGGTENTEAFF.

The chain combines TRBV7-8 with TRBJ2-7, with 14 bases identical to TRBD2. The CDR3 is 17 residues long. V shed 5 bases, J shed 4 bases, and the junction held 10 bases outside the gene matches. CDR1 is SGHVS, CDR2 FQNEAQ, per germline. CDR3 sequence (DNA): TGTGCCAGCAGCATTCGACTAGCGGGAGGGCCCGGGTACGAGCAGTACTTC. Protein: CASSIRLAGGPGYEQYF.

The chain couples TRBV10-2 to TRBJ2-1; a possible D gene is TRBD1 (6 bases). There are 13 residues in the CDR3. CDR1 and CDR2 from the germline V gene are WSHSY and SAAADI. V lost 4 bases and J lost 6, with 10 bases in between. The CDR3 sequence: CASSGTGSNEQFF. The CDR3 bases are TGCGCCAGCAGTGGAACAGGGTCCAATGAGCAGTTCTTC.

V usage is TRBV9 and J usage is TRBJ1-2, with 7 positions matching TRBD1. The CDR3 has 14 amino acids. J lost 4 bases, V lost 3 bases, and 6 bases had no gene match. Per germline, CDR1 SGDLS and CDR2 YYNGEE. The CDR3 bases are TGTGCCAGCAGCGCGGACAGGAGTTTCTATGGCTACACCTTC. Amino acids: CASSADRSFYGYTF.